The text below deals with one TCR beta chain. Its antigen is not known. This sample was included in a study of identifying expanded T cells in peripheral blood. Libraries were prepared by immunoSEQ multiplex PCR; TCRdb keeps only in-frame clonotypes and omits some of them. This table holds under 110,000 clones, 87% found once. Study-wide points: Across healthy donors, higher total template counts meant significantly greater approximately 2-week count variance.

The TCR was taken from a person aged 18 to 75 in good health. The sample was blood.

The CDR3 bases are TGTGCCAGCAGTGAGTTTCGGCAGGGTGAGCAGTTCTTC. Residues: CASSEFRQGEQFF. This chain links TRBV2 with TRBJ2-1; D possibly corresponds to TRBD1 (5 bases). The CDR3 contains 13 residues. CDR1 and CDR2 (germline): SNHLY, FYNNEI. V lost 3 bases, J lost 9 bases, and 12 bases lay in between.